A selection of T cell receptor beta chains follows, all from one sample in a study of shared clonotypes between healthy human individuals. Measured with immunoSEQ multiplex PCR; TCRdb has only the in-frame clones, and not every one. There are about 700,000 clones in the sample; roughly nine tenths occur only once, and roughly 22% lies in the top ten. Sequenced input: naive CD8+ T cells sorted from blood. The receptor source for this set is a man under 40 in good health. Each CDR3 is given with its conserved first and last residue. Each record gives: D gene, J gene, V gene, CDR3 DNA, CDR3 protein. A D gene is named only where the DNA matches it firmly.

NA	TRBJ2-3	TRBV5-5	TGTGCCAGCAGTAGCTTTCCATTCGACACAGATACGCAGTATTTT	CASSSFPFDTDTQYF
NA	TRBJ2-7	TRBV28	TGTGCCAGCACCCTATTAAGGCAGGGGATCTACGAGCAGTACTTC	CASTLLRQGIYEQYF
NA	TRBJ2-1	TRBV29-1	TGCAGCGTTGAACAGGACACCTACAATGAGCAGTTCTTC	CSVEQDTYNEQFF
TRBD1	TRBJ2-1	TRBV29-1	TGCAGCGTTGACAGGGGGTATGAGCAGTTCTTC	CSVDRGYEQFF
NA	TRBJ2-3	TRBV7-2	TGTGCCAGCAGCTTAGTCGTAGGCGGAACAGATACGCAGTATTTT	CASSLVVGGTDTQYF
NA	TRBJ2-2	TRBV10-1	TGCGCCAGCTCGGGGGTTCACACCGGGGAGCTGTTTTTT	CASSGVHTGELFF
TRBD1	TRBJ2-2	TRBV6-5	TGTGCCAGCAATGGACAGGGGGACACCGGGGAGCTGTTTTTT	CASNGQGDTGELFF
NA	TRBJ2-1	TRBV7-7	TGTGCCAGCAGCCCGGCGAGGGGTCCATACAATGAGCAGTTCTTC	CASSPARGPYNEQFF
NA	TRBJ1-2	TRBV20-1	TGCAGTGCTAGAGCAGGGTCTGGCTACACCTTC	CSARAGSGYTF
NA	TRBJ2-7	TRBV27	TGTGCCAGCAGCCTATCCCGGGGCGCGGTGTTCCCCTACGAGCAGTACTTC	CASSLSRGAVFPYEQYF
TRBD1	TRBJ2-1	TRBV7-9	TGTGCCAGCAGCTTAACGGAACAGGGGTATGAGCAGTTCTTC	CASSLTEQGYEQFF
NA	TRBJ2-1	TRBV28	TGTGCCAGCAGTTCCCGGGACGGCAGTTACAATGAGCAGTTCTTC	CASSSRDGSYNEQFF
NA	TRBJ2-5	TRBV7-9	TGTGCCAGCAGCTTAAAGGGGGTGGAGTCCGTTCAGACCCAGTACTTC	CASSLKGVESVQTQYF
NA	TRBJ2-5	TRBV7-9	TGTGCCAGCAGCTTGACTGGGGGAGGTGAGACCCAGTACTTC	CASSLTGGGETQYF
TRBD2	TRBJ2-2	TRBV5-8	TGTGCCAGCAGCTTGGCCCCCGGACTAGCCAGGGTAGGGACCGGGGAGCTGTTTTTT	CASSLAPGLARVGTGELFF
NA	TRBJ1-5	TRBV7-9	TGTGCCAGCAGCTTAGGTAGGCTGAATCAGCCCCAGCATTTT	CASSLGRLNQPQHF